Below, one T cell receptor (beta chain) is given with its context. Its antigen is currently unknown. The data belong to a study of cytomegalovirus exposure and HLA in healthy donors. Study observations and caveats: Later analysis indicated greater clonal expansion among HLA-associated TCR beta chains than among equally common other chains.

This CDR3 has 15 amino acids. Trimming shortened V by 0 bases and J by 7 bases, and 14 bases separated the two germline ends. In germline, CDR1 is ENHRY, CDR2 SYGVKD. The PCR contained 60 Vbeta and 13 Jbeta primers. Method: immunoSEQ multiplex PCR; TCRdb's copy keeps in-frame clones and lacks some. The repertoire holds around 92,000 clones, with about 84% as singletons. The sample was PBMCs. This chain joins TRBV10-3 and TRBJ2-3; D not certain. This receptor was obtained from a girl under 10 years old in good health and CMV-seropositive. DNA for the CDR3: TGTGCCATCAGTGAGTCGGGCGTAGATGGAAATACGCAGTATTTT. It codes for CAISESGVDGNTQYF.